This T cell receptor beta chain appears in the sequencing data of a study of patients and donors after allogeneic stem cell transplantation. TCRdb re-called the RT-PCR reads with MiXCR, one entry per CDR3 protein. The sample shows 200,000 to 250,000 distinct CDR3 sequences, 13% to 15% of them seen only once. Germline CDR1 DFQATT, CDR2 SNEGSKA (reference sequence). J was trimmed by 3 bases and V by 2 bases; bases with no gene match: 7. CDR3 length: 15 residues. This clonotype was observed at least ten times. This TCR was recovered from a human donor who was either an allogeneic HSCT recipient or a stem cell or donor lymphocyte infusion donor (not recorded which). It is not recorded whose cells these are; they may come from a transplant donor. What was sequenced was blood, either unsorted or a sorted T cell fraction (not recorded which). This chain uses TRBV20-1 with TRBJ1-3, with 7 nucleotides matching TRBD1. This chain's CDR3 is CSARPGTELGNTIYF. CDR3 nucleotide sequence: TGCAGTGCTAGACCCGGGACAGAACTTGGAAACACCATATATTTT.